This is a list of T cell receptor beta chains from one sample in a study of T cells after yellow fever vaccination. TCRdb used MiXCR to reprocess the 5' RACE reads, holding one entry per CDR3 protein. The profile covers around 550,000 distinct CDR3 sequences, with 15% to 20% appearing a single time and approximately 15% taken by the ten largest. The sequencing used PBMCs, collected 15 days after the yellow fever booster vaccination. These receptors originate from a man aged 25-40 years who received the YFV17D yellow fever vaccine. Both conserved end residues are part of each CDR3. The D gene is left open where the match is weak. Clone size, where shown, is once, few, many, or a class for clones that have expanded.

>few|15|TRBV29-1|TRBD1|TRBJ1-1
TGCAGCGTTGATCAGGGGGCAGAAAGGAACACTGAAGCTTTCTTT
CSVDQGAERNTEAFF
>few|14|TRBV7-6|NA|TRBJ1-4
TGTGCCAGCAGCCCCGGGAGGATTGGTGAAAAACTGTTTTTT
CASSPGRIGEKLFF
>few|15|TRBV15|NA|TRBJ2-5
TGTGCCACCAGCAGAGACCGCAGTCCCCAAGAGACCCAGTACTTC
CATSRDRSPQETQYF
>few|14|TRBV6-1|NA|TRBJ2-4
TGTGCCATCTCAGGGGTGCGGTCGAAAAACATTCAGTACTTC
CAISGVRSKNIQYF
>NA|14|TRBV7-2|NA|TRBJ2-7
TGTGCCAGCAGCCCCGAACTCCTCTCCTACGAGCAGTACTTC
CASSPELLSYEQYF
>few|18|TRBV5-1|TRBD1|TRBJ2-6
TGCGCCAGCAGCTGGGACAGCGTCTCCGGGGCTGGGGCCAACGTCCTGACTTTC
CASSWDSVSGAGANVLTF
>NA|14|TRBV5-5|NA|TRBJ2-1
TGTGCCAGCAGCTTGGCCCCGACTGGGGTGGGGCAGTTCTTC
CASSLAPTGVGQFF
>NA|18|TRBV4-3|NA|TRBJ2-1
TGCGCCAGCAGCCTCAGATTACAGGGATTTAGCTCCTACAATGAGCAGTTCTTC
CASSLRLQGFSSYNEQFF
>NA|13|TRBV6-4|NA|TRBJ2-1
TGTGCCAGCAGTCTCGACCCCCAAAGTGAGCAGTTCTTC
CASSLDPQSEQFF
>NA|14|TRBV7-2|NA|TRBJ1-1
TGTGCCAGCAGCTTACGGGCGGGGAACACTGAAGCTTTCTTT
CASSLRAGNTEAFF
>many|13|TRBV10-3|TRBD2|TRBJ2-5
TGTGCCATCAGTGAGTCTAGCGGGGAGACCCAGTACTTC
CAISESSGETQYF
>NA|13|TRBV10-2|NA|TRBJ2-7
TGCGCCAGCAGTAGGACTCCGGAGTACGAGCAGTACTTC
CASSRTPEYEQYF
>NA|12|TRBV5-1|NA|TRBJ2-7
TGTGCCAGCAGCTTAGCGGCCGGGGAGCAGTACTTC
CASSLAAGEQYF
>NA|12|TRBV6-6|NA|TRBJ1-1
TGTGCCAGCAGTACCGGTACCACTGAAGCTTTCTTT
CASSTGTTEAFF
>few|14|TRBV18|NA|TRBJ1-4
TGTGCCAGCTCCCCTGAGGGGAGCGGTGAAAAACTGTTTTTT
CASSPEGSGEKLFF
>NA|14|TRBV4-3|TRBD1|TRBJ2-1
TGCGCCAGCAGCCAAGTCAAGGGGGCGCGTGAGCAGTTCTTC
CASSQVKGAREQFF
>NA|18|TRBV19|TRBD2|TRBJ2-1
TGTGCCAGTAGCATTGGGTGGCGGCGGGAGGCTTCAATCAATGAGCAGTTCTTC
CASSIGWRREASINEQFF
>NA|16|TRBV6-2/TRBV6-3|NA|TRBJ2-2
TGTGCCAGCAGTGTTAGCGCCTCGCCCTCTACCGGGGAGCTGTTTTTT
CASSVSASPSTGELFF
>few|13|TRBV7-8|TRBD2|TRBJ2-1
TGTGCCAGTGGGGTGGCGGGAGGATATGAGCAGTTCTTC
CASGVAGGYEQFF
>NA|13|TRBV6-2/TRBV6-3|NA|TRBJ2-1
TGTGCCAGCGGGGGGCAAGCCCGGGGTGAGCAGTTCTTC
CASGGQARGEQFF
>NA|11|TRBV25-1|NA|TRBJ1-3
TGTGCCAGTCACTCTGGAAACACCATATATTTT
CASHSGNTIYF
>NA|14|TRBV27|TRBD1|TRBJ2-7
TGTGCCAGCAGAACAGGGGTAACCGCCTACGAGCAGTACTTC
CASRTGVTAYEQYF
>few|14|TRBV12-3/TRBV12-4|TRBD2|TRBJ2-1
TGTGCCAGCAGTTCCTCTAGCGGCTACAATGAGCAGTTCTTC
CASSSSSGYNEQFF
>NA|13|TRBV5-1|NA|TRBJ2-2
TGCGCCAGCACATCAGGGCTCACCGGGGAGCTGTTTTTT
CASTSGLTGELFF
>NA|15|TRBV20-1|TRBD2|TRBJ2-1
TGCAGTGCCGGGATCGCGGGAGAGGCCTACAATGAGCAGTTCTTC
CSAGIAGEAYNEQFF
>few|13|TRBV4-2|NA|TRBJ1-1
TGTGCCAGCAGCCCGGAAACTGGGATAGGGGCTTTCTTT
CASSPETGIGAFF
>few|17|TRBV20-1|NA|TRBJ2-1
TGCAGCAAACTCGACGCCGGGTCGGGTCTAACCTACAATGAGCAGTTCTTC
CSKLDAGSGLTYNEQFF
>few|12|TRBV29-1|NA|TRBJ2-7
TGCAGCGTCCGAGGAGGGGCCCGCGAGCAGTACTTC
CSVRGGAREQYF
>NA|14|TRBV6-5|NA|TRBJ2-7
TGTGCCAGCAGTTCTCAGGAGGGCAGTTACGAGCAGTACTTC
CASSSQEGSYEQYF
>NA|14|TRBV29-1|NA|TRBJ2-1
TGCAGCGTTGCCCCGAGATTAACGTACAATGAGCAGTTCTTC
CSVAPRLTYNEQFF
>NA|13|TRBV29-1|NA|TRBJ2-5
TGCAGCGTCGAGCTGACTACCCAAGAGACCCAGTACTTC
CSVELTTQETQYF
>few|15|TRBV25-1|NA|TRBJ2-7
TGTGCCAGCAGTGACACCGGGACACCAGTCAAAGAGCAGTACTTC
CASSDTGTPVKEQYF
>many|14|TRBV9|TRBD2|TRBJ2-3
TGTGCCAGCAGCGTAGGAGCGGGATCCGATACGCAGTATTTT
CASSVGAGSDTQYF
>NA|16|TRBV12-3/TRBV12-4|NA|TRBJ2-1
TGTGCCAGCAGTTCCGAGCAGGAAAAACCCTACAATGAGCAGTTCTTC
CASSSEQEKPYNEQFF
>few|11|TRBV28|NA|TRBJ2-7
TGTGCCAGCAGGCGTTCTGGCCATGAGTACTTC
CASRRSGHEYF
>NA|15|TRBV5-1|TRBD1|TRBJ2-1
TGCGCCAGCACCCGTGGGACAGGCCTAGGCAATGAGCAGTTCTTC
CASTRGTGLGNEQFF
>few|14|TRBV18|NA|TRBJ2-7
TGTGCCAGCTCACCTTCAGACGGCACCTACGAGCAGTACTTC
CASSPSDGTYEQYF
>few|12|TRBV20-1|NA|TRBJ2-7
TGCAGTGCTTACGACAGAGGCTACGAGCAGTACTTC
CSAYDRGYEQYF
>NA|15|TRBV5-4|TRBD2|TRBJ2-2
TGTGCCAGCAGCCTTCAGCGGGACCACACCGGGGAGCTGTTTTTT
CASSLQRDHTGELFF
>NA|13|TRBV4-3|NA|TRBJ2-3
TGCGCCAGCAGCCGGGACCACACAGATACGCAGTATTTT
CASSRDHTDTQYF
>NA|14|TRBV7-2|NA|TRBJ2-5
TGTGCCAGCAGTCGCACGGGGCTCCAAGAGACCCAGTACTTC
CASSRTGLQETQYF
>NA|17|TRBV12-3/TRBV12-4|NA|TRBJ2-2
TGTGCCAGCAGTTGGGCCCCGTTTGGGCTAAACACCGGGGAGCTGTTTTTT
CASSWAPFGLNTGELFF